The 28 T cell receptor beta chains in this list originate from one sample, sequenced in a study of shared clonotypes between healthy human individuals. Some clones are missing from TCRdb's copy, which holds only in-frame ones; the method was immunoSEQ multiplex PCR. This sample yields about 1 million clones, of which around 76% are seen a single time; about 1.5% belongs to the top ten. Specimen: memory CD4+ T cells sorted from blood. The subset is: CD45RA-negative fraction. Receptors originate from a man aged 18 to 30 in good health.

The table lists this clone with a few counts. V and J are TRBV7-3 and TRBJ2-7; D tentatively fits TRBD1 or TRBD2 (5 bases each). This CDR3 has 16 residues. Between the trimmed V and J ends, which lost 1 base and 7 bases, there was a span of 20 bases. The germline V gene encodes CDR1 SGHTA and CDR2 FQGTGA. This CDR3 reads CASSLISGTKLWEQYF. The CDR3 nucleotides are TGTGCCAGCAGCTTAATATCCGGGACCAAACTATGGGAGCAGTACTTC.

This clone was observed a handful of times. The rearrangement links TRBV5-6 to TRBJ2-3; TRBD1 agrees at 7 bases. V lost 0 bases, J lost 3 bases, and 4 bases stayed unmatched. Germline V lookup: CDR1 SGHDT, CDR2 YYEEEE. The CDR3 is 15 amino acids. CDR3 sequence (DNA): TGTGCCAGCAGCTTGGCAGGGGGTCAAACAGATACGCAGTATTTT. Amino acids: CASSLAGGQTDTQYF.

The chain combines TRBV5-6 with TRBJ2-7, with D possibly TRBD2 on 6 matching bases. The CDR3 spans 14 residues. V lost 4 bases, J lost 2 bases, and 13 bases lay in between. The germline V gene has CDR1 SGHDT and CDR2 YYEEEE. CDR3 DNA sequence: TGTGCCAGCAGCCTGGACTATGCGACCTACGAGCAGTACTTC. The encoded protein is CASSLDYATYEQYF. The variable domain in full, completed from reference TRBV5-6 and TRBJ2-7, reads DAGVTQSPTHLIKTRGQQVTLRCSPKSGHDTVSWYQQALGQGPQFIFQYYEEEERQRGNFPDRFSGHQFPNYSSELNVNALLLGDSALYLCASSLDYATYEQYFGPGTRLTVT.

The gene calls are TRBV25-1 and TRBJ2-5; the match to TRBD1 covers 9 bases. Germline V lookup: CDR1 MGHDK, CDR2 SYGVNS. CDR3 length: 15 amino acids. The ends lost 5 bases at V and 5 bases at J; junction bases unmatched: 9. The CDR3 DNA sequence: TGTGCCAGCAGTTCCGGGACAGGGAAGGGGGAGACCCAGTACTTC. Its protein product is CASSSGTGKGETQYF.

This sequence joins TRBV20-1 and TRBJ2-7, with unresolved D. V was trimmed by 5 bases and J by 4 bases, leaving 9 bases between them. CDR1 and CDR2 (germline): DFQATT, SNEGSKA (reference sequence). The CDR3 has 11 residues. CDR3 amino acids: CSASRQYEQYF. The CDR3 nucleotides are TGCAGTGCTTCTAGACAATACGAGCAGTACTTC.

V and J are TRBV2 and TRBJ2-2; no reliable D call. The CDR3 is made up of 13 amino acids. Germline V gene data show CDR1 as SNHLY and CDR2 as FYNNEI. The V and J ends lost 5 bases and 5 bases respectively, with 9 bases between them. The CDR3 DNA follows: TGTGCCAGCAGTTCACGCTGGACCGGGGAGCTGTTTTTT. This gives the protein CASSSRWTGELFF.

As for this clone: In the same sample, other DNA sequences code for this CDR3. The J gene is TRBJ1-4, the V gene TRBV5-1, with D hard to call. CDR1 and CDR2 from the germline V gene are SGHRS and YFSETQ. This CDR3 has 15 residues. V was cut by 3 bases and J by 0 bases, with 9 bases left in between. CDR3 bases: TGCGCCAGCAGCTCTAACACTGCAACTAATGAAAAACTGTTTTTT. Translated: CASSSNTATNEKLFF.

The chain links TRBV5-4 to TRBJ2-7, with TRBD2 matching over 7 bases. This CDR3 region has 15 residues. The germline V gene encodes CDR1 SGHNT and CDR2 YYREEE (reference sequence). Trimming removed 4 bases from V and 5 bases from J; junction bases left unmatched: 12. CDR3 protein: CASSPGGPPRDEQYF. In DNA, the CDR3 is TGTGCCAGCAGCCCGGGGGGTCCCCCTAGGGACGAGCAGTACTTC.

V and J are TRBV29-1 and TRBJ1-1, with D possibly matching TRBD1 (6 bases). This CDR3 is built from 19 residues. Germline loops: CDR1 SQVTM, CDR2 ANQGSEA. Trimming took off 0 bases at V and 3 bases at J, with 26 bases between the two ends. In nucleotides, the CDR3 is TGCAGCGTTGAAGAAAGGCCTACAACGGGACACTTCCTGGACACTGAAGCTTTCTTT. Translating gives CSVEERPTTGHFLDTEAFF.

There are many counts of this clone. The V gene is TRBV25-1, the J gene TRBJ1-1; D call uncertain. Germline-derived CDR1 and CDR2 are MGHDK and SYGVNS. V lost 8 bases and J lost 1, with 8 bases in between. This CDR3 has 12 residues. The CDR3 loop reads CASGRENTEAFF. DNA of the CDR3: TGTGCCAGCGGTCGAGAGAACACTGAAGCTTTCTTT.

The chain recombines TRBV2 with TRBJ2-5, with 9 bases that match TRBD1. Unmatched junction bases numbered 10, after V lost 4 bases and J lost 1 base. Germline V CDR1 and CDR2: SNHLY, FYNNEI. The CDR3 is 17 amino acids. The CDR3 region has the DNA TGTGCCAGCAGTGGAGGATGGGACAGGGCCCTCCAAGAGACCCAGTACTTC. Its translation is CASSGGWDRALQETQYF.

This clone was detected only a few times. J is TRBJ1-6 and V is TRBV6-5, with 7 bases aligning to TRBD1. The CDR3 length is 16 residues. Germline V gives CDR1 MNHEY, CDR2 SVGAGI. The V gene end was trimmed by 0 bases and the J gene end by 1 base; junction bases not matched to a gene: 0. CDR3 DNA: TGTGCCAGCAGTTACTCGACAGGGTCCTATAATTCACCCCTCCACTTT. Translating it yields CASSYSTGSYNSPLHF.

The J gene is TRBJ1-5, the V gene TRBV27; tentative D call: TRBD1 (5 bases). V lost 7 bases and J 4 bases, leaving 11 bases between the germline ends. Looked up from germline, CDR1 is MNHEY and CDR2 is SMNVEV (reference sequence). The CDR3 totals 13 residues. The CDR3 sequence is CASMGLRNQPQHF. The CDR3 nucleotides are TGTGCCAGCATGGGACTTCGGAATCAGCCCCAGCATTTT.

This clone has a handful of counts. The CDR3 coding sequence is TGTGCCAGCAGCGTAGTCCAGGCCGGGGCCAACGTCCTGACTTTC. It yields the protein CASSVVQAGANVLTF. The V gene is TRBV9, the J gene TRBJ2-6; D is unclear. V was clipped by 0 bases and J by 4 bases, with 8 bases between them. This CDR3 has 15 amino acids. CDR1 and CDR2 from the germline V gene are SGDLS and YYNGEE.

This chain joins TRBV2 and TRBJ2-1; perhaps TRBD2 as D (6 bases). The length of the CDR3 is 14 residues. Germline V gives CDR1 SNHLY, CDR2 FYNNEI. V gave up 7 bases and J gave up 4 bases, with 14 bases separating them. CDR3 DNA: TGTGCCAGCACTACCGGGACTCAATACAATGAGCAGTTCTTC. Translated: CASTTGTQYNEQFF.

The chain recombines TRBV6-5 with TRBJ1-2; D possibly corresponds to TRBD1 (6 bases). This CDR3 spans 14 amino acids. V shed 6 bases and J shed 0 bases, with 11 bases lying between them. Germline CDR1 MNHEY, CDR2 SVGAGI. CDR3 residues: CASRPGVANYGYTF. As DNA, the CDR3 is TGTGCCAGCAGGCCAGGGGTCGCTAACTATGGCTACACCTTC.

The chain is built from TRBV29-1 and TRBJ1-3; weak D call: TRBD1 (5 bases). The CDR3 length is 13 residues. Germline CDR1 and CDR2: SQVTM and ANQGSEA. Trimming pared 3 bases from V and 5 bases from J, leaving 11 bases between. The CDR3 loop reads CSVETDTRNTIYF. The CDR3 DNA follows: TGCAGCGTTGAGACAGATACTAGAAACACCATATATTTT.

The rearrangement joins TRBV19 to TRBJ1-2, with D possibly matching TRBD1 (5 bases). The germline V gene encodes CDR1 LNHDA and CDR2 SQIVND (reference sequence). The CDR3 contains 12 residues. V was pared by 10 bases and J by 4 bases, with 13 bases between. The CDR3 nucleotides read TGTGCCATTCGCCGGGGGATCTATGGCTACACCTTC. Protein product: CAIRRGIYGYTF.

This clone was counted once. V gene TRBV6-6 combines with J gene TRBJ1-5, with TRBD1 matching over 8 bases. Germline-derived CDR1 and CDR2 are MNHNY and SVGAGI (reference sequence). Trimming took 0 bases from V and 5 from J; bases not matched to a gene: 6. The CDR3 is 16 residues long. The CDR3 region is CASSYSSDRAHQPQHF. The CDR3 nucleotides read TGTGCCAGCAGTTACTCGTCGGACAGGGCCCATCAGCCCCAGCATTTT.

The gene calls are TRBV4-1 and TRBJ2-3, with TRBD2 matching 16 bases. The ends lost 2 bases at V and 0 bases at J; junction bases unmatched: 5. Germline V CDR1 and CDR2: MGHRA, YSYEKL. The CDR3 sequence is 19 residues long. The CDR3 DNA reads as TGCGCCAGCAGCCAACCGGGACTAGCGGGGGGGCTAAGCACAGATACGCAGTATTTT. This gives the protein CASSQPGLAGGLSTDTQYF.

The rearrangement joins TRBV28 to TRBJ1-1; D remains ambiguous. Trimming cost V 3 bases and J 7 bases, with 6 bases left between them. Germline CDR1 reads MDHEN; CDR2 reads SYDVKM. This CDR3 is built from 11 residues. The CDR3 reads CASSFLHEAFF. In DNA form, the CDR3 reads TGTGCCAGCAGTTTTCTTCATGAAGCTTTCTTT.

The rearrangement links TRBV15 to TRBJ2-5; no clear D gene. This CDR3 is built from 12 residues. Deletions cut 4 bases from V and 5 bases from J, with 8 bases between. CDR1 is LNHNV, CDR2 YYDKDF, per germline (reference sequence). The CDR3 region is CATSNPWETQYF. CDR3 DNA sequence: TGTGCCACCAGCAACCCATGGGAGACCCAGTACTTC.

Only a few counts were recorded for this clone. This chain's CDR3 is CASRDRGAENTGELFF. DNA of the CDR3: TGTGCCAGCAGGGACAGGGGTGCCGAGAACACCGGGGAGCTGTTTTTT. The chain joins TRBV2 to TRBJ2-2; TRBD1 matches at 9 bases. The CDR3 is 16 residues long. Germline CDR1 and CDR2: SNHLY and FYNNEI. Trimming took 6 bases from V and 1 from J; bases not matched to a gene: 6.

There are a few counts of this clone. The chain couples TRBV6-6 to TRBJ2-7; D might be TRBD1 (5 bases). The CDR3 loop spans 12 amino acids. Trimming took 6 bases from V and 6 from J, leaving 12 bases between them. Germline CDR1 is MNHNY and CDR2 is SVGAGI (reference sequence). The CDR3 loop is CASSLDGAEQYF. The CDR3 DNA reads TGTGCCAGCAGCCTAGATGGGGCCGAGCAGTACTTC.

The V gene is TRBV11-2, the J gene TRBJ1-6; 8 bases map to TRBD1. Germline assignment: CDR1 SGHAT and CDR2 FQNNGV. CDR3 length equals 17 residues. The V gene end was trimmed by 5 bases and the J gene end by 3 bases; junction bases not matched to a gene: 9. The CDR3 spells CASSPWTGPNYNSPLHF. The CDR3 nucleotides are TGTGCCAGCAGCCCGTGGACAGGGCCCAACTATAATTCACCCCTCCACTTT.

CDR3 region: CASSLESNRETEAFF. The CDR3 region has the DNA TGTGCCAGCAGCTTAGAATCGAACAGGGAAACTGAAGCTTTCTTT. The rearrangement uses TRBV7-8 and TRBJ1-1; the D gene is possibly TRBD1 (6 bases). The V and J ends lost 1 base and 5 bases respectively, with 14 bases between them. CDR1 SGHVS and CDR2 FQNEAQ come from the germline V gene. This CDR3 is built from 15 residues.

The chain is built from TRBV5-4 and TRBJ2-1; D is undetermined. Between the trimmed V and J ends, which lost 3 bases and 0 bases, there was a span of 10 bases. The CDR3 loop spans 15 amino acids. Germline lookup yields CDR1 SGHNT and CDR2 YYREEE (reference sequence). In nucleotides, the CDR3 is TGTGCCAGCAGCTCTGCGAGGAGCTCCTACAATGAGCAGTTCTTC. Translation gives CASSSARSSYNEQFF.

To note about this clone: Relative to the germline gene, one junction end is altered; a read error may explain this. J is TRBJ1-4 and V is TRBV28, with 7 bases fitting TRBD1. Germline V gene sequence: CDR1 MDHEN, CDR2 SYDVKM. This CDR3 contains 15 residues. The DNA of the CDR3 is TGTGCCAGCAGCCCGACAGGGACAACTAATGAAGAACTGTTTTTT. Residues: CASSPTGTTNEELFF.